The next 2 T cell receptor beta chains were all read from a single sample in a study of CD8 T cells in ankylosing spondylitis. TCRdb independently ran MiXCR on the 5' RACE reads; one entry per CDR3 protein. The sample consists of a few hundred thousand distinct CDR3 sequences, approximately 10% of them appearing once. The sequencing input was blood, either unsorted or a sorted T cell fraction (not recorded which). The receptors were sampled from a female donor with ankylosing spondylitis or in good health (not recorded which).

This clonotype was counted many times. The rearrangement uses TRBV20-1 and TRBJ1-1; D is perhaps TRBD1 (5 bases). Between the trimmed V and J ends, which lost 6 bases and 5 bases, there was a span of 19 bases. This CDR3 has 14 residues. Germline V gene lookup returns CDR1 DFQATT and CDR2 SNEGSKA (reference sequence). CDR3 residues: CSAPSPGERTEAFF. The CDR3, as DNA: TGCAGTGCACCGTCCCCGGGGGAGAGGACTGAAGCTTTCTTT.

There are many counts of this clonotype. The rearrangement joins TRBV7-8 to TRBJ2-2; D is unresolved. Looked up from germline, CDR1 is SGHVS and CDR2 is FQNEAQ. V lost 2 bases, J lost 5 bases, and 6 bases lay in between. The CDR3 consists of 13 residues. This CDR3 is CASSLRRTGELFF. In DNA form, the CDR3 reads TGTGCCAGCAGCTTACGTCGGACCGGGGAGCTGTTTTTT.